This is a list of T cell receptor beta chains from one sample in a study of control samples from healthy donors and cancer patients. The method was immunoSEQ multiplex PCR; TCRdb's version includes in-frame clones alone and lacks a portion of them. The sample records 63,000 or so clones, approximately 84% being singletons. The sequenced sample consisted of blood. Receptors originate from a man aged 50-60 years in good health. Each CDR3 is given with its conserved first and last residue. D genes are given only for firm matches. The size of a clone is reported for some rows only, either as once, few or many, or as a class for expanded clones.

>TRBJ1-1|once|NA|TRBV6-5|13
TGTGCCAGCACCCGACACCTTAACACTGAAGCTTTCTTT
CASTRHLNTEAFF
>TRBJ1-2|NA|TRBD1|TRBV20-1|16
TGCAGTGCTAGTCCGGGACAGGGGGCGCGAAGCTATGGCTACACCTTC
CSASPGQGARSYGYTF
>TRBJ2-5|NA|TRBD2|TRBV27|19
TGTGCCAGCAGTTTTGGGTCGGGACTAGCGACCAAGAGCCAAGAGACCCAGTACTTC
CASSFGSGLATKSQETQYF
>TRBJ1-5|few|NA|TRBV19|12
TGTGCATGGGGATTGTGCAATCAGCCCCAGCATTTT
CAWGLCNQPQHF
>TRBJ2-3|NA|NA|TRBV6-1|13
TGTGCCAGCAGTGACCCACCCCCGGGGTCGCAGTATTTT
CASSDPPPGSQYF
>TRBJ2-2|NA|NA|TRBV28|13
TGTGCCACCAACATTGGCGGGACCGGGGAGCTGTTTTTT
CATNIGGTGELFF
>TRBJ1-6|NA|NA|TRBV12-3/TRBV12-4|13
TGTGCCAGCAGGCGACAGTATAATTCACCCCTCCACTTT
CASRRQYNSPLHF
>TRBJ2-1|NA|TRBD2|TRBV9|16
TGTGCCAGCAGCGGGCCTAGCGGGGGGGCCTACAATGAGCAGTTCTTC
CASSGPSGGAYNEQFF
>TRBJ1-2|NA|NA|TRBV28|12
TGTGCCAGCAGTTCCAGGACGTATGGCTACACCTTC
CASSSRTYGYTF
>TRBJ2-7|once|NA|TRBV20-1|13
TGCAGTGCTAGTCCGGGTCTCCTTATCGAGCAGTACTTC
CSASPGLLIEQYF